The 10 T cell receptor beta chains below were found in one sample sequenced in a study of long-term antiretroviral therapy in people with HIV. Version v3.0 of the immunoSEQ assay ran at survey level. The assay was immunoSEQ multiplex PCR, and TCRdb's table has in-frame clones only and misses some. This sample has approximately 14,000 clones, with about 80% found just once. The material sequenced was unsorted PBMCs, taken just before starting antiretroviral therapy. The receptors originated from a man aged 35 to 55 with HIV.

In this sample, this clone turned up once. The rearrangement uses TRBV28 and TRBJ1-1; D gene uncertain. This CDR3 is 14 amino acids long. From germline, CDR1 is MDHEN and CDR2 SYDVKM. Trimming cost V 6 bases and J 8 bases, with 19 bases left between them. CDR3 sequence: CASRKYGLSAEAFF. The CDR3 DNA follows: TGTGCCAGCAGAAAATACGGCCTCTCCGCCGAAGCTTTCTTT.

The chain employs TRBV7-9 and TRBJ1-5; a possible D gene is TRBD1 (6 bases). Trimming stripped 3 bases from V and 0 bases from J, with 12 bases between. The CDR3 loop spans 16 amino acids. Germline-derived CDR1 and CDR2 are SEHNR and FQNEAQ (reference sequence). CDR3 DNA: TGTGCCAGCAGCTTTAGACAGGAGTATAGCAATCAGCCCCAGCATTTT. Translating it yields CASSFRQEYSNQPQHF. The full variable domain, completed using reference TRBV7-9 and TRBJ1-5, is DTGVSQNPRHKITKRGQNVTFRCDPISEHNRLYWYRQTLGQGPEFLTYFQNEAQLEKSRLLSDRFSAERPKGSFSTLEIQRTEQGDSAMYLCASSFRQEYSNQPQHFGDGTRLSIL.

This clone was seen only once. V gene TRBV21-1 combines with J gene TRBJ2-2. TRBV21-1 has pseudogene status. The CDR3 length is 16 residues. CDR3 coding DNA: TGTGCCAGCAGCAAAGTTAGGACGGCGAACACCGGGGAGCTGTTTTTT. Translation: CASSKVRTANTGELFF.

J is TRBJ1-6 and V is TRBV6-5; D not certain. The CDR3 extends over 12 amino acids. V was cut by 8 bases and J by 8 bases, with 10 bases left in between. Germline V gene sequence: CDR1 MNHEY, CDR2 SVGAGI. The CDR3 region is CASRRGDSPLHF. The CDR3 DNA reads TGTGCCAGCCGGCGAGGAGATTCACCCCTCCACTTT.

To note about this clone: Germline is not matched at one junction end, which may reflect a read error. The same CDR3 arises from other DNA sequences in this sample as well. In DNA, the CDR3 is TGTGCCAGCTCACCACCAGGGTCCCCACACGAGCAGTATTTC. Translation: CASSPPGSPHEQYF. The chain employs TRBV18 and TRBJ2-7; no clear D gene. Germline V gene lookup returns CDR1 KGHSH and CDR2 LQKENI. The CDR3 has 14 amino acids. Full variable domain (remainder filled in from reference TRBV18 and TRBJ2-7): NAGVMQNPRHLVRRRGQEARLRCSPMKGHSHVYWYRQLPEEGLKFMVYLQKENIIDESGMPKERFSAEFPKEGPSILRIQQVVRGDSAAYFCASSPPGSPHEQYFGPGTRLTVT.

The J gene is TRBJ1-1, the V gene TRBV30; perhaps TRBD1 as D (5 bases). The CDR3 totals 16 residues. The V end lost 2 bases, the J end lost 5 bases, and 21 bases lay between the germline ends. The germline CDR1 and CDR2 sequences are GTSNPN and SVGIG (reference sequence). CDR3 region: CAWSSGDWGDGTEAFF. Here the CDR3 DNA reads TGTGCCTGGAGTTCTGGGGATTGGGGCGACGGGACTGAAGCTTTCTTT.

The chain links TRBV18 to TRBJ1-1; no definite D call. The ends were cut back, 2 bases at V and 3 bases at J, with 7 bases in the middle. Germline-derived CDR1 and CDR2 are KGHSH and LQKENI. The CDR3 consists of 13 residues. CDR3 coding DNA: TGTGCCAGCTCACCATACCGGGACACTGAAGCTTTCTTT. Protein: CASSPYRDTEAFF. The variable domain in full, with the rest retrieved from reference TRBV18 and TRBJ1-1, is NAGVMQNPRHLVRRRGQEARLRCSPMKGHSHVYWYRQLPEEGLKFMVYLQKENIIDESGMPKERFSAEFPKEGPSILRIQQVVRGDSAAYFCASSPYRDTEAFFGQGTRLTVV.

The chain recombines TRBV5-1 with TRBJ2-7, with 7 bases fitting TRBD1. Germline trimming cut 1 base from V and 1 base from J; bases unmatched to any gene: 5. Germline V gene data show CDR1 as SGHRS and CDR2 as YFSETQ. This CDR3 is 15 amino acids long. CDR3: CASSLTGVESYEQYF. CDR3 DNA sequence: TGCGCCAGCAGCTTGACAGGGGTTGAATCCTACGAGCAGTACTTC.

CDR3 sequence (DNA): TGCGCCAGCAGTAGCGGGGGAAACTTAAACATTCAGTACTTC. It yields the protein CASSSGGNLNIQYF. The chain is built from TRBV10-1 and TRBJ2-4; 8 bases fit TRBD2. Per germline, CDR1 WNHNN and CDR2 SYGVQD (reference sequence). The CDR3 runs to 14 residues. J was trimmed by 6 bases and V by 5 bases; bases with no gene match: 6.

V gene TRBV13 combines with J gene TRBJ2-1, with unresolved D. The CDR3 is made up of 15 amino acids. Trimming removed 0 bases from V and 1 base from J, with 7 bases in between. Germline V lookup: CDR1 PRHDT, CDR2 FYEKMQ (reference sequence). CDR3 sequence (DNA): TGTGCCAGCAGCTTAGGGGTAGGGTCCTACAATGAGCAGTTCTTC. Amino acid sequence: CASSLGVGSYNEQFF.